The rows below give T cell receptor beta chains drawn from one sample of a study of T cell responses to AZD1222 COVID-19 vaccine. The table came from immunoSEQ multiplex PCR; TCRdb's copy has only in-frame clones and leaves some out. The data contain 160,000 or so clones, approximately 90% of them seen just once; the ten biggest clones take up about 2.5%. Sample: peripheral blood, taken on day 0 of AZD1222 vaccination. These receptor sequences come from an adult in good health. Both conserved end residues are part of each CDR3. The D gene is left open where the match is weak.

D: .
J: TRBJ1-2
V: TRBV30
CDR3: CAWSVLLRVYGYTF
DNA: TGTGCCTGGAGTGTTCTTTTGCGTGTCTATGGCTACACCTTC

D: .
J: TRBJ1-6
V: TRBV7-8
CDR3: CASRDGTATNLNSPLHF
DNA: TGTGCCAGCAGGGATGGGACCGCTACAAATCTTAATTCACCCCTCCACTTT

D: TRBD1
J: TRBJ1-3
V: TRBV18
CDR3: CASSQDGQGGGNTIYF
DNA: TGTGCCAGCTCTCAAGACGGACAGGGAGGAGGAAACACCATATATTTT

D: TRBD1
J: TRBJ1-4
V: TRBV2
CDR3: CAIKAGGDEKLFF
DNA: TGTGCCATCAAAGCAGGGGGCGATGAAAAACTGTTTTTT

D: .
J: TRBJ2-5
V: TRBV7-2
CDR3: CASSLNLRDVKETQYF
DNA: TGTGCCAGCAGCTTAAACCTCCGGGACGTGAAAGAGACCCAGTACTTC

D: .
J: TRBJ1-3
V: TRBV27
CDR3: CASSWEREENTIYF
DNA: TGTGCCAGCAGTTGGGAGCGCGAGGAAAACACCATATATTTT

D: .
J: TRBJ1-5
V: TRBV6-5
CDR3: CASRRGAYSNQPQHF
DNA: TGTGCCAGCAGAAGGGGGGCATATAGCAATCAGCCCCAGCATTTT

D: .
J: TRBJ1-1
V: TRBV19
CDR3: CASSPQFNTEAFF
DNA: TGTGCCAGTAGTCCACAGTTCAACACTGAAGCTTTCTTT

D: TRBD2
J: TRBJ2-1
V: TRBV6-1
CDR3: CASSEAAGLAGVNEQFF
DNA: TGTGCCAGCAGTGAAGCTGCGGGACTAGCGGGAGTCAATGAGCAGTTCTTC

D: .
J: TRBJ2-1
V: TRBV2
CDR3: CASKHQWGNEQFF
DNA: TGTGCCAGCAAACACCAATGGGGAAATGAGCAGTTCTTC

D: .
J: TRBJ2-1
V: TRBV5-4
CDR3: CASSLGALLSDEQFF
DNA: TGTGCCAGCAGCTTGGGGGCACTTTTAAGCGATGAGCAGTTCTTC

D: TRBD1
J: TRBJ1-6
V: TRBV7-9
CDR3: CASSLDGTGVNSPLHF
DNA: TGTGCCAGCAGCTTAGATGGGACAGGGGTTAATTCACCCCTCCACTTT

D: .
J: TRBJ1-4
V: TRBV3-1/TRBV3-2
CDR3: CASSFTGIKDEKLFF
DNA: TGTGCCAGCAGCTTTACCGGGATAAAAGATGAAAAACTGTTTTTT

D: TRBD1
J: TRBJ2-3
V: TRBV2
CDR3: CASGRDRGQYF
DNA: TGTGCCAGCGGAAGGGACAGGGGGCAGTATTTT

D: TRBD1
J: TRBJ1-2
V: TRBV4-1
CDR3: CASSQHRPGQESANYGYTF
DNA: TGCGCCAGCAGCCAACACCGACCGGGACAGGAGTCAGCTAACTATGGCTACACCTTC

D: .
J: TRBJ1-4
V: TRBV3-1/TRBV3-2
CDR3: CASSHPGALREKLFF
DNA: TGTGCCAGCAGCCACCCGGGAGCCCTACGAGAAAAACTGTTTTTT

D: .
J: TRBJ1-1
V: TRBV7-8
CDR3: CASSFELNRVSEAFF
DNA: TGTGCCAGCAGCTTCGAACTGAACAGGGTTTCTGAAGCTTTCTTT